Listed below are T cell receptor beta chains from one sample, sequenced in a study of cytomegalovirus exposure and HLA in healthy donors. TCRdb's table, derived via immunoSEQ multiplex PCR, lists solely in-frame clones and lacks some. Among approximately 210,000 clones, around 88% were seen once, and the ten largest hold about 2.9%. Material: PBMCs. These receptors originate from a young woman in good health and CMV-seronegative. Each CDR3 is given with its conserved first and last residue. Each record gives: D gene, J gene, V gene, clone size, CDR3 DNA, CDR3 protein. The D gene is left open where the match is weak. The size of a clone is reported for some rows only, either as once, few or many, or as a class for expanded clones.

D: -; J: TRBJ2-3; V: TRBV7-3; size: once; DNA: TGTGCCAGCAGCTTCGGACAGACAGATACGCAGTATTTT; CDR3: CASSFGQTDTQYF
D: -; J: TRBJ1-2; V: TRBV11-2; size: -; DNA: TGTGCCAGCAGCAGGCCGTCGGGTAATGGCTACACCTTC; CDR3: CASSRPSGNGYTF
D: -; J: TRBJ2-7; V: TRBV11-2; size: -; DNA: TGTGCCAGCAGCTTGATCCCCGGCGAGCAGTACTTC; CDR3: CASSLIPGEQYF
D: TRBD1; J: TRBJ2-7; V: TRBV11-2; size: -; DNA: TGTGCCAGCAGCTCAATCCGAGGACAGGGGGCCGGCGAGCAGTACTTC; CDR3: CASSSIRGQGAGEQYF
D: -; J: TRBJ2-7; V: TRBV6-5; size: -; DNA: TGTGCCAGCAGTTACTCGTCCGGGGCCTACGAGCAGTACTTC; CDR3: CASSYSSGAYEQYF
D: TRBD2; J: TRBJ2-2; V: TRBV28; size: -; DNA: TGTGCCAGCAGTCCTCGACTAGCGGGTTCGAACACCGGGGAGCTGTTTTTT; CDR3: CASSPRLAGSNTGELFF
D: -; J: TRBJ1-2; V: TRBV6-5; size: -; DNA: TGTGCCAGCAGTTCTGAGGGACTGTATGGCTACACCTTC; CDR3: CASSSEGLYGYTF
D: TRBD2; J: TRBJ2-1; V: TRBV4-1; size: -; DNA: TGCGCCAGCAGCCAAGATTCTAGCGGGAGTACCCTTCTCAATGAGCAGTTCTTC; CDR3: CASSQDSSGSTLLNEQFF
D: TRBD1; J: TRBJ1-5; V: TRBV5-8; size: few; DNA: TGTGCCAGCAGCCGAGGGACAGGATATAGCAATCAGCCCCAGCATTTT; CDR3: CASSRGTGYSNQPQHF
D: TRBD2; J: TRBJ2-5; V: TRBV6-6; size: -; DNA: TGTGCCAGCAGTAATAGCGGGCCTCAAGAGACCCAGTACTTC; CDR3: CASSNSGPQETQYF
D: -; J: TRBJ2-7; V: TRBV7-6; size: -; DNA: TGTGCCAGCAGCTCGACAGGGGGGGGTCGGCGGGAGGGCCTCGAGCAGTACTTC; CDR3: CASSSTGGGRREGLEQYF
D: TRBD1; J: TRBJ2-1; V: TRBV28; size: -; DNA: TGTGCCAGCAGGCGCAGGGGGAGCTCCTACAATGAGCAGTTCTTC; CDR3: CASRRRGSSYNEQFF
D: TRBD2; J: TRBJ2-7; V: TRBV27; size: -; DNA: TGTGCCAGCATCCCGACTAGCGGGACTGCCTACGAGCAGTACTTC; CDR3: CASIPTSGTAYEQYF
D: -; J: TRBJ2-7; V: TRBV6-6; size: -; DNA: TGTGCCAGCAGTTACAAACCCGGGGGACTCGACTACGAGCAGTACTTC; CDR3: CASSYKPGGLDYEQYF
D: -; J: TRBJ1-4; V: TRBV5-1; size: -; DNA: TGCGCCAGCAGCTTGACCCGTGGTGGTCGGGAAAAACTGTTTTTT; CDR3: CASSLTRGGREKLFF
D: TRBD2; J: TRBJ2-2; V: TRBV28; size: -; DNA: TGTGCCAGCAGTTCGACGGGACCGATTAATACGGGACTAGCGGGAGGTGATGACACCGGGGAGCTGTTTTTT; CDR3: CASSSTGPINTGLAGGDDTGELFF
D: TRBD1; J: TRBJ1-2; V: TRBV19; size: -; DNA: TGTGCCAGTAAGACAGGGCCCGCTGGCTATGGCTACACCTTC; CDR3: CASKTGPAGYGYTF
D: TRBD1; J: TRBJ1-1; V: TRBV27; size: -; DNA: TGTGCCAGCAGACCCGGACAGGGGGGGAACACTGAAGCTTTCTTT; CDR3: CASRPGQGGNTEAFF
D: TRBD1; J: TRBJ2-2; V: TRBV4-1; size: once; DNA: TGCGCCAGCAGCCAACCAACGCGGACAGGGGGCCACGGGGAGCTGTTTTTT; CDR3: CASSQPTRTGGHGELFF
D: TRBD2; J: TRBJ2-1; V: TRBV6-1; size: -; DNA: TGTGCCAGCACTAGAAGCGGGAGTGGAGGCAATGAGCAGTTCTTC; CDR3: CASTRSGSGGNEQFF
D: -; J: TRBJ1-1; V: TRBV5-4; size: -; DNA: TGTGCCAGCAGCCCCTCGGGGACTGAAGCTTTCTTT; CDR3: CASSPSGTEAFF
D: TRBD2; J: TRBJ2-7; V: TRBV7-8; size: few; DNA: TGTGCCAGCAGCTTAGGTGGGGGGGTCTACGAGCAGTACTTC; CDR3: CASSLGGGVYEQYF
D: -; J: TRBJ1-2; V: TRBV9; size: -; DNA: TGTGCCAGCAGCGTAGGTACCTTGGAGGGTGGCTACACCTTC; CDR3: CASSVGTLEGGYTF
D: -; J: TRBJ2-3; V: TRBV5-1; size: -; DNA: TGCGCCAGCAATAGCGGAAACACAGATACGCAGTATTTT; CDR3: CASNSGNTDTQYF
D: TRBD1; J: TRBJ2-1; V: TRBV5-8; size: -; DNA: TGTGCCAGCAGCCCCGGGACAGGCCCAAGGTACAATGAGCAGTTCTTC; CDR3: CASSPGTGPRYNEQFF
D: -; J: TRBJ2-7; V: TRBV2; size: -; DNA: TGTGCCAGCAGTGAGAGACTAGTCGAGCAGTACTTC; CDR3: CASSERLVEQYF
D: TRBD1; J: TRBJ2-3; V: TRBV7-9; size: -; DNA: TGTGCCAGCAGCCGGACAGGGTGGAGCACAGATACGCAGTATTTT; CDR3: CASSRTGWSTDTQYF
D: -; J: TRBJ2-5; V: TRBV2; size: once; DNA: TGTGCCAGCAGTATAGTGCAAGAGACCCAGTACTTC; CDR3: CASSIVQETQYF
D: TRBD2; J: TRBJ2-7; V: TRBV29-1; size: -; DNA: TGCAGCTTCGAGGGGCAGCGGGACTCCTACGAGCAGTACTTC; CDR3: CSFEGQRDSYEQYF
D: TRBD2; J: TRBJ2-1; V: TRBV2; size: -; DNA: TGTGCCAGCAGCTTAGCGGGAGGCACACTGGATGAGCAGTTCTTC; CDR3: CASSLAGGTLDEQFF
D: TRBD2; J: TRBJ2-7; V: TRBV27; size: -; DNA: TGTGCCAGCACTAGCGGGAGCTACGAGCAGTACTTC; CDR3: CASTSGSYEQYF